One sample yielded the 25 T cell receptor beta chains listed below, sequenced in a study of vaccination and CD4 T cells after COVID-19. Sequencing of the DNA from cultured CD4+ T cells was carried out with the Oncomine TCR Beta short-read assay. MiXCR, run by TCRdb on the PCR reads, gives a single entry per CDR3 protein. The sample lists about 24,000 distinct CDR3 sequences; less than 40% were seen once. Their antigen targets remain unknown. As to time point: late sampling 161 to 241 days after vaccination in a few convalescent patients. Documented treatment: roughly 10-day PBMC culture with coronavirus spike peptide pools or control peptides (ViraFEST assay). The input for sequencing was CD4+ T cells from blood, cultured in vitro, taken about 7 months after SARS-CoV-2 vaccination. The receptor source for this set is a human donor who had recovered from COVID-19.

The chain has TRBV7-9 and TRBJ2-5, with 8 bases that match TRBD1. There are 13 residues in the CDR3. The V gene end was trimmed by 7 bases and the J gene end by 5 bases; junction bases not matched to a gene: 6. Germline assignment: CDR1 SEHNR and CDR2 FQNEAQ (reference sequence). CDR3 sequence reads: CASTVQGVETQYF. The CDR3 nucleotides read TGTGCCAGCACCGTACAGGGGGTCGAGACCCAGTACTTC. Based on the CDR3 plus reference TRBV7-9 and TRBJ2-5, the full variable domain is DTGVSQNPRHKITKRGQNVTFRCDPISEHNRLYWYRQTLGQGPEFLTYFQNEAQLEKSRLLSDRFSAERPKGSFSTLEIQRTEQGDSAMYLCASTVQGVETQYFGPGTRLLVL.

This sequence joins TRBV4-1 and TRBJ2-7, with 9 positions matching TRBD2. The CDR3 is 18 amino acids. The V gene's germline CDR1 is MGHRA and CDR2 YSYEKL. The ends lost 1 base at V and 2 bases at J; junction bases unmatched: 12. The DNA for the CDR3 is TGCGCCAGCAGCCAAGTGGCAGGGGCCGCGGGAGGGGCCTACGAGCAGTACTTC. Residues: CASSQVAGAAGGAYEQYF.

The chain joins TRBV9 to TRBJ2-3; 8 nucleotides line up with TRBD2. J was trimmed by 0 bases and V by 6 bases; bases with no gene match: 9. CDR1 is SGDLS and CDR2 is YYNGEE in the germline V gene. CDR3 length: 16 amino acids. The CDR3 here is CASTLAASTSTDTQYF. The CDR3 DNA follows: TGTGCCAGCACACTAGCGGCCTCCACAAGCACAGATACGCAGTATTTT.

The V call is TRBV6-5, the J call TRBJ2-1, with 9 bases aligning to TRBD2. The germline V gene encodes CDR1 MNHEY and CDR2 SVGAGI. The length of the CDR3 is 16 residues. V trimming: 4 bases; J trimming: 7 bases; junction bases outside the gene matches: 11. The CDR3 is CASSSLLAGPSNEQFF. CDR3 bases: TGTGCCAGCAGTTCCCTACTAGCGGGTCCCTCGAATGAGCAGTTCTTC.

This rearrangement joins TRBV6-1 to TRBJ2-2; 7 bases fit TRBD2. The CDR3 is 12 amino acids. V gave up 5 bases and J gave up 7 bases; unmatched junction bases: 1. The germline CDR1 and CDR2 sequences are MNHNS and SASEGT. The CDR3 nucleotides read TGTGCCAGCAGTCGGGGGGACGGGGAGCTGTTTTTT. Translating it yields CASSRGDGELFF.

This clonotype is medium-sized (0.01 to 0.1%) by share. This chain joins TRBV20-1 and TRBJ2-3; 12 bases match TRBD2. J was trimmed by 5 bases and V by 7 bases; bases with no gene match: 13. Germline values: CDR1 DFQATT, CDR2 SNEGSKA (reference sequence). CDR3 size: 16 residues. CDR3 nucleotides: TGCAGTGGGGTCGGACTAGCGGGATATCCCGGAGATACGCAGTATTTT. Amino acids: CSGVGLAGYPGDTQYF.

There are many counts of this clonotype. The rearrangement joins TRBV20-1 to TRBJ2-3; no clear D. Germline lookup yields CDR1 DFQATT and CDR2 SNEGSKA (reference sequence). CDR3 size: 11 residues. V was shortened by 6 bases and J by 4 bases, with 8 bases between the two germline ends. The CDR3 here is CSAIPSDTQYF. The CDR3 DNA follows: TGCAGTGCCATACCGTCAGATACGCAGTATTTT.

There are a few counts of this clonotype. The rearrangement links TRBV7-9 to TRBJ2-3; 8 bases are shared with TRBD2. Germline V CDR1 and CDR2: SEHNR, FQNEAQ (reference sequence). This CDR3 is built from 16 residues. Losses at the gene ends were 5 bases for V and 2 bases for J; bases not matched to a gene: 9. The CDR3 reads CASSPPGLGDTDTQYF. The CDR3 coding sequence is TGTGCCAGCAGCCCCCCGGGACTAGGGGACACAGATACGCAGTATTTT.

The chain combines TRBV20-1 with TRBJ2-1; D perhaps matches TRBD2 (6 bases). The CDR3 consists of 16 residues. V gave up 5 bases and J gave up 1 base, with 18 bases separating them. From germline, CDR1 is DFQATT and CDR2 SNEGSKA (reference sequence). The CDR3 protein is CSAPYSRGRSYNEQFF. The CDR3 DNA follows: TGCAGTGCTCCTTATAGTCGGGGGAGGTCCTACAATGAGCAGTTCTTC.

The chain links TRBV28 to TRBJ2-5; the D gene is possibly TRBD1 (5 bases). Germline CDR1 and CDR2: MDHEN and SYDVKM. V shed 1 base and J shed 1 base, with 10 bases lying between them. CDR3 length: 15 residues. The CDR3 spells CASSLSGPRQETQYF. The CDR3 region has the DNA TGTGCCAGCAGTTTATCAGGGCCCCGCCAAGAGACCCAGTACTTC.

This clonotype is classed as medium-sized. The genes are TRBV6-2 or TRBV6-3 and TRBJ1-2; 8 bases agree with TRBD1. Per the germline V gene, CDR1 is MNHEY and CDR2 is SVGEGT. V lost 5 bases and J lost 3; bases outside the gene matches: 11. This CDR3 is 16 amino acids long. In DNA, the CDR3 is TGTGCCAGCAGTACCGGACAGGGACTTAGGGACTATGGCTACACCTTC. Its translation: CASSTGQGLRDYGYTF.

The chain links TRBV7-2 to TRBJ2-5, with TRBD2 identical over 14 bases. Trimming cost V 4 bases and J 6 bases; bases outside gene matches: 10. This CDR3 spans 17 amino acids. Germline lookup yields CDR1 SGHTA and CDR2 FQGNSA. CDR3 region: CASSSIGLAGGEKTQYF. For the CDR3, the DNA is TGTGCCAGCAGCTCGATCGGACTAGCGGGAGGAGAGAAGACCCAGTACTTC.

This clonotype turned up a few times. The chain couples TRBV6-1 to TRBJ2-7; D might be TRBD2 (5 bases). Trimming took off 7 bases at V and 3 bases at J, with 7 bases between the two ends. This CDR3 comprises 11 residues. Germline values: CDR1 MNHNS, CDR2 SASEGT. The CDR3 region has the DNA TGTGCCAGCATCGGGGTCTACGAGCAGTACTTC. Protein product: CASIGVYEQYF.

This clonotype showed up just a few times. The CDR3 reads CASSPRASTDTQYF. CDR3 nucleotide sequence: TGTGCCAGCTCACCACGGGCTAGCACAGATACGCAGTATTTT. The rearrangement uses TRBV18 and TRBJ2-3; D unresolved. This CDR3 spans 14 amino acids. Germline V CDR1 and CDR2: KGHSH, LQKENI. V was trimmed by 1 base and J by 0 bases, leaving 5 bases between them.

This clonotype turned up a few times. The rearrangement joins TRBV6-2 or TRBV6-3 to TRBJ2-7, with TRBD2 identical over 8 bases. Per the germline V gene, CDR1 is MNHEY and CDR2 is SVGEGT. V lost 6 bases to trimming and J lost 4 bases; unmatched junction nucleotides: 8. CDR3 size: 14 residues. CDR3 sequence (DNA): TGTGCCAGCAGATCAAGCGGGAGTGGGTACGAGCAGTACTTC. Translated, it gives CASRSSGSGYEQYF.

This clonotype was detected only a few times. The chain recombines TRBV7-9 with TRBJ1-1; possibly TRBD1 for D (5 bases). The CDR3 length is 14 residues. Germline V CDR1 and CDR2: SEHNR, FQNEAQ (reference sequence). The V gene lost 8 bases and the J gene lost 1 base, with 14 bases spanning the gap. CDR3 DNA: TGTGCCAGCCGCCCAGGGATAGCGAACACTGAAGCTTTCTTT. Amino acid sequence: CASRPGIANTEAFF.

CDR3 sequence: CASSLDRGQGAYEQYF. For the CDR3, the DNA is TGTGCCAGCAGCTTAGACCGGGGACAGGGGGCATACGAGCAGTACTTC. The chain recombines TRBV7-2 with TRBJ2-7; 12 bases are a match to TRBD1. The CDR3 covers 16 residues. The V gene's germline CDR1 is SGHTA and CDR2 FQGNSA. The junction had 5 bases not matched to a gene; V was cut back by 1 base and J by 4 bases.

CDR3 loop: CASSIVTITGELFF. In DNA, the CDR3 is TGTGCCAGTAGTATAGTCACCATCACCGGGGAGCTGTTTTTT. V usage is TRBV19 and J usage is TRBJ2-2; D uncertain. V was shortened by 1 base and J by 4 bases, with 7 bases between the two germline ends. This CDR3 has 14 residues. Looked up from germline, CDR1 is LNHDA and CDR2 is SQIVND (reference sequence).

The J gene is TRBJ2-7, the V gene TRBV7-3; possible D gene TRBD2, 5 bases. In germline, CDR1 is SGHTA, CDR2 FQGTGA. V was pared by 2 bases and J by 0 bases, with 11 bases between. The CDR3 extends over 15 amino acids. Here the CDR3 DNA reads TGTGCCAGCAGCTTATTAGCGATTAGCTCCTACGAGCAGTACTTC. As protein: CASSLLAISSYEQYF.

The chain has TRBV6-2 or TRBV6-3 and TRBJ2-2, with 11 bases lining up with TRBD2. After removal of 5 bases from V and 2 bases from J, the junction contained 7 bases not matched to a gene. Per germline, CDR1 MNHEY and CDR2 SVGEGT. The CDR3 is 17 amino acids. The CDR3 sequence is CASSTAGLAANTGELFF. DNA of the CDR3: TGTGCCAGCAGTACTGCGGGACTAGCGGCCAACACCGGGGAGCTGTTTTTT.

This clonotype has just a few counts. J is TRBJ2-1 and V is TRBV20-1; D may correspond to TRBD1 or TRBD2 (5 bases each). Germline V gene lookup returns CDR1 DFQATT and CDR2 SNEGSKA (reference sequence). The CDR3 runs 14 residues. V was trimmed by 0 bases and J by 6 bases, leaving 12 bases between them. CDR3 DNA: TGCAGTGCTAGAGATCGCTTGAGGGGCAATGAGCAGTTCTTC. Translated: CSARDRLRGNEQFF.

The chain is built from TRBV15 and TRBJ2-7; D is uncertain. Germline V gene data show CDR1 as LNHNV and CDR2 as YYDKDF (reference sequence). CDR3 length: 15 residues. The V gene lost 1 base and the J gene lost 0 bases, with 10 bases spanning the gap. CDR3 DNA: TGTGCCACCAGCAGAGCGGGCTCCGGCTCCTACGAGCAGTACTTC. It codes for CATSRAGSGSYEQYF.

This rearrangement joins TRBV6-2 or TRBV6-3 to TRBJ1-1, with D possibly TRBD1 on 5 matching bases. Looked up from germline, CDR1 is MNHEY and CDR2 is SVGEGT. Deletions cut 3 bases from V and 6 bases from J, with 11 bases between. The CDR3 is made up of 13 amino acids. The CDR3 loop is CASSYEKGPEAFF. CDR3 DNA: TGTGCCAGCAGTTATGAAAAGGGACCTGAAGCTTTCTTT.

There are a few counts of this clonotype. This rearrangement joins TRBV20-1 to TRBJ1-6, with 7 positions matching TRBD1. This CDR3 comprises 14 residues. With 1 base clipped from V and 7 bases from J, the junction kept 4 bases outside the gene matches. Germline V lookup: CDR1 DFQATT, CDR2 SNEGSKA (reference sequence). The CDR3 DNA reads TGCAGTGCTAGAGCCCAGGGGGAAAATTCACCCCTCCACTTT. Translating gives CSARAQGENSPLHF.

This chain links TRBV7-3 with TRBJ2-3, with D perhaps TRBD2 (5 bases). Germline CDR1 and CDR2: SGHTA and FQGTGA. V lost 5 bases and J lost 6, with 15 bases in between. CDR3 length: 14 amino acids. CDR3 sequence reads: CASSQLAYGDTQYF. Here the CDR3 DNA reads TGTGCCAGCAGCCAGCTAGCTTATGGGGATACGCAGTATTTT.